One sample yielded the 29 T cell receptor beta chains listed below, sequenced in a study of read filtering for tumor transcriptome and immune sequencing. The library was built from about 400 ng RNA with molecular barcoded adaptors for alpha/delta and beta/gamma chains. In TCRdb, the reads were re-called with MiXCR into one record per CDR3 protein. The repertoire has about 39,000 distinct CDR3 sequences, approximately 15% of them found once; the top ten carry around 6.5%. Source material: a population of CD138-negative cells sorted from bone marrow. These receptors all stem from a donor at least 40 years old with multiple myeloma.

This clonotype was counted between two and nine times. The chain couples TRBV6-6 to TRBJ2-1; D remains ambiguous. The CDR3 runs to 13 residues. Germline V CDR1 and CDR2: MNHNY, SVGAGI (reference sequence). The ends were cut back, 1 base at V and 4 bases at J, with 5 bases in the middle. CDR3: CASSYFEYNEQFF. In nucleotides, the CDR3 is TGTGCCAGCAGTTACTTCGAATACAATGAGCAGTTCTTC.

The rearrangement joins TRBV2 to TRBJ2-5, with a possible D match to TRBD2 (5 bases). CDR1 SNHLY and CDR2 FYNNEI come from the germline V gene. CDR3 length: 13 residues. V was shortened by 5 bases and J by 5 bases, with 12 bases between the two germline ends. The CDR3 loop is CASSWERRETQYF. The CDR3 DNA follows: TGTGCCAGCAGTTGGGAGAGGCGGGAGACCCAGTACTTC.

The V and J genes are TRBV3-1 and TRBJ2-7, with D unresolved. Trimming shortened V by 0 bases and J by 3 bases, and 9 bases separated the two germline ends. The CDR3 consists of 14 residues. Germline assignment: CDR1 LGHDT and CDR2 YNNKEL (reference sequence). In nucleotides, the CDR3 is TGTGCCAGCAGCCAAGACCCCCTACTCTACGAGCAGTACTTC. This codes for CASSQDPLLYEQYF.

This clonotype was counted at least ten times. The chain couples TRBV20-1 to TRBJ2-7; 10 positions match TRBD1. V was clipped by 5 bases and J by 6 bases; unmatched bases: 7. Germline CDR1 DFQATT, CDR2 SNEGSKA (reference sequence). The CDR3 runs 13 residues. CDR3 amino acids: CSAPGTGVSEQYF. The CDR3 region has the DNA TGCAGTGCTCCCGGGACAGGGGTTTCCGAGCAGTACTTC.

This clonotype has just a few counts. The rearrangement uses TRBV29-1 and TRBJ2-3; tentative D call: TRBD2 (6 bases). Germline V gene lookup returns CDR1 SQVTM and CDR2 ANQGSEA. Deletions cut 0 bases from V and 3 bases from J, with 13 bases between. This CDR3 has 15 amino acids. The CDR3 is CSVEELKGRTDTQYF. DNA of the CDR3: TGCAGCGTTGAAGAACTAAAGGGGAGGACAGATACGCAGTATTTT.

The chain couples TRBV20-1 to TRBJ1-1; 7 bases agree with TRBD1. This CDR3 contains 13 residues. Germline assignment: CDR1 DFQATT and CDR2 SNEGSKA (reference sequence). Unmatched junction bases numbered 4, after V lost 5 bases and J lost 1 base. In DNA form, the CDR3 reads TGCAGTGCTGGAGCAGGGGGGAACACTGAAGCTTTCTTT. Its translation: CSAGAGGNTEAFF.

This clonotype was counted many times. The V call is TRBV7-9, the J call TRBJ1-3, with TRBD1 matching 8 bases. This CDR3 contains 14 residues. Losses at the gene ends were 2 bases for V and 5 bases for J; bases not matched to a gene: 2. Germline V gene data show CDR1 as SEHNR and CDR2 as FQNEAQ (reference sequence). CDR3 nucleotide sequence: TGTGCCAGCAGCTTAACAGGGGGGAGAAACACCATATATTTT. This encodes CASSLTGGRNTIYF.

This clonotype appeared many times. The V gene is TRBV10-2, the J gene TRBJ1-1; 8 nucleotides line up with TRBD1. The trim removed 10 bases at V and 7 bases at J, leaving 11 bases unmatched. This CDR3 has 13 residues. Per the germline V gene, CDR1 is WSHSY and CDR2 is SAAADI. DNA of the CDR3: TGCGCCACATATTTAACCAGGGGGCATGAAGCTTTCTTT. Protein sequence: CATYLTRGHEAFF.

This clonotype was counted a few times. The junction departs from germline at one end; a sequencing error may be responsible. The J gene is TRBJ1-1, the V gene TRBV30; tentatively, D is TRBD1 (5 bases). Germline-derived CDR1 and CDR2 are GTSNPN and SVGIG (reference sequence). CDR3 size: 12 residues. In DNA form, the CDR3 reads TGTGCCTGGATGCGACAGAACACTGACGCTTTCTTT. As protein: CAWMRQNTDAFF.

The V call is TRBV6-5, the J call TRBJ1-1; D remains unclear. Trimming removed 0 bases at V and 4 bases at J, with 15 bases between. Germline-derived CDR1 and CDR2 are MNHEY and SVGAGI. CDR3 length equals 16 residues. The CDR3 DNA reads TGTGCCAGCAGTTACTCGGAGACGGGTGTAACCACTGAAGCTTTCTTT. Residues: CASSYSETGVTTEAFF.

This clonotype showed up just a few times. This sequence may be a read error, since a much larger clone differs from it by one base. The chain combines TRBV14 with TRBJ2-7; D uncertain. CDR3 length: 11 residues. Germline V gives CDR1 SGHDN, CDR2 FVKESK. Deletions cut 8 bases from V and 4 bases from J, with 9 bases between. The CDR3 DNA reads TGTGCCAGCGGCCCAGGATACGAGCAGTACTTC. Amino acid sequence: CASGPGYEQYF.

This chain links TRBV5-8 with TRBJ2-3; perhaps TRBD1 as D (6 bases). Trimming stripped 6 bases from V and 0 bases from J, with 14 bases between. Germline loops: CDR1 SGHTS, CDR2 YDEGEE. There are 15 residues in the CDR3. Here the CDR3 reads CASNLDRLSTDTQYF. CDR3 sequence (DNA): TGTGCCAGCAACCTAGACAGGCTGAGCACAGATACGCAGTATTTT.

Many counts were recorded for this clonotype. V is TRBV2 and J is TRBJ2-1; D gene ambiguous. V was pared by 2 bases and J by 8 bases, with 4 bases between. From germline, CDR1 is SNHLY and CDR2 FYNNEI. This CDR3 comprises 11 residues. CDR3 region: CASSESDEQFF. The CDR3 DNA is TGTGCCAGCAGTGAATCGGATGAGCAGTTCTTC.

Notes on this clonotype: The junction departs from the called germline gene at one end, perhaps through a read error. The genes are TRBV7-9 and TRBJ2-1; 12 bases are a match to TRBD2. Germline V gives CDR1 SEHNR, CDR2 FQNEAQ (reference sequence). This CDR3 contains 16 residues. The CDR3 sequence: CASRRLAGAGHNEQSF. DNA of the CDR3: TGTGCCAGCAGAAGACTAGCGGGAGCGGGCCACAATGAGCAGTCCTTC.

This clonotype occurred many times. The chain recombines TRBV20-1 with TRBJ2-2, with D unresolved. CDR1 DFQATT and CDR2 SNEGSKA come from the germline V gene (reference sequence). The CDR3 is 15 residues long. The V gene lost 0 bases and the J gene lost 0 bases, with 8 bases spanning the gap. As DNA, the CDR3 is TGCAGTGCTAGAGAACGGATCGCGAACACCGGGGAGCTGTTTTTT. Translated: CSARERIANTGELFF.

This clonotype was seen repeatedly, ten times or more. CDR3 bases: TGTGCCAGCAGCCCGGGACTAGCACCCACAGATACGCAGTATTTT. It encodes CASSPGLAPTDTQYF. The rearrangement links TRBV7-9 to TRBJ2-3, with 9 bases matching TRBD2. With V trimmed by 5 bases and J by 2 bases, 5 bases remained unmatched. The CDR3 consists of 15 residues. The germline gives CDR1 SEHNR, CDR2 FQNEAQ (reference sequence).

In this sample, this clonotype turned up many times. The CDR3 loop is CASSRPGGKGEKLFF. CDR3 nucleotide sequence: TGTGCCAGCAGCCGCCCGGGGGGGAAGGGGGAAAAACTGTTTTTT. V usage is TRBV7-8 and J usage is TRBJ1-4; D is perhaps TRBD1 (5 bases). The CDR3 consists of 15 residues. CDR1 is SGHVS and CDR2 is FQNEAQ in the germline V gene. The ends were cut back, 5 bases at V and 8 bases at J, with 18 bases in the middle.

This clonotype was observed a handful of times. This chain joins TRBV7-3 and TRBJ2-1; 13 bases are shared with TRBD2. V lost 5 bases and J lost 2; bases outside the gene matches: 3. The CDR3 loop spans 16 amino acids. Germline V gene sequence: CDR1 SGHTA, CDR2 FQGTGA. CDR3 sequence (DNA): TGTGCCAGCAGCCCTGGGACTAGCGGGGCCTACAATGAGCAGTTCTTC. It is translated as CASSPGTSGAYNEQFF.

Comments on this clonotype: A far larger clone is a single base away, which makes a read error likely. The rearrangement uses TRBV7-9 and TRBJ2-1; 12 nucleotides agree with TRBD2. This CDR3 spans 17 amino acids. The germline CDR1 and CDR2 sequences are SEHNR and FQNEAQ (reference sequence). The V and J ends lost 5 bases and 9 bases, in that order; junction bases with no gene match: 14. CDR3 region: CASSPSTSGGLGSEQFF. The CDR3 DNA is TGTGCCAGCAGCCCCTCGACTAGCGGGGGCCTGGGCAGTGAGCAGTTCTTC.

This clonotype was detected a few times. The chain is built from TRBV5-1 and TRBJ2-7; a possible D gene is TRBD1 (6 bases). V was clipped by 0 bases and J by 1 base, with 14 bases between them. The germline V gene has CDR1 SGHRS and CDR2 YFSETQ. This CDR3 has 16 residues. The CDR3 loop reads CASSLDGGRLSYEQYF. CDR3 nucleotide sequence: TGCGCCAGCAGCTTGGATGGGGGCCGACTTTCCTACGAGCAGTACTTC.

This clonotype was picked up many times. This chain connects TRBV7-9 to TRBJ1-1; 7 bases are shared with TRBD1. The CDR3 length is 14 residues. After removal of 5 bases from V and 5 bases from J, the junction contained 8 bases not matched to a gene. Germline CDR1 reads SEHNR; CDR2 reads FQNEAQ (reference sequence). The CDR3 loop is CASSGDRVRTEAFF. In nucleotides, the CDR3 is TGTGCCAGCAGCGGCGACAGGGTCCGGACTGAAGCTTTCTTT.

This clonotype was seen at least ten times. The chain uses TRBV5-1 and TRBJ2-2; D tentatively reads TRBD1 or TRBD2 (5 bases each). The V gene lost 3 bases and the J gene lost 1 base, with 10 bases spanning the gap. CDR3 length: 15 residues. Germline CDR1 SGHRS, CDR2 YFSETQ. CDR3 coding DNA: TGCGCCAGCAGCTACCGGGGCGGGAACACCGGGGAGCTGTTTTTT. As protein: CASSYRGGNTGELFF.

This clonotype was observed at least ten times. This rearrangement joins TRBV5-1 to TRBJ2-3; perhaps TRBD2 as D (6 bases). The V gene's germline CDR1 is SGHRS and CDR2 YFSETQ. This CDR3 is built from 15 residues. V was clipped by 3 bases and J by 0 bases, with 11 bases between them. The CDR3 DNA sequence: TGCGCCAGCAGCTGGGGGGACGGTAGCACAGATACGCAGTATTTT. Its translation: CASSWGDGSTDTQYF.

This clonotype was recorded many times. V gene TRBV11-2 combines with J gene TRBJ2-1; possible D gene TRBD2, 6 bases. The V gene's germline CDR1 is SGHAT and CDR2 FQNNGV. V lost 5 bases and J 0 bases, leaving 14 bases between the germline ends. CDR3 length: 16 amino acids. The CDR3 DNA is TGTGCCAGCAGCGTCGGGACTCCGACCTCCTACAATGAGCAGTTCTTC. Translated: CASSVGTPTSYNEQFF.

This clonotype showed up many times. V and J are TRBV20-1 and TRBJ2-1; TRBD1 aligns across 10 bases. V shed 5 bases, J shed 6 bases, and the junction held 4 bases outside the gene matches. The CDR3 is 13 residues long. The germline CDR1 and CDR2 sequences are DFQATT and SNEGSKA (reference sequence). The CDR3 DNA reads as TGCAGTGCTGGCCGGGACAGGGGCAATGAGCAGTTCTTC. Translated, it gives CSAGRDRGNEQFF.

A word on this clonotype: Compared with germline, one end of the junction differs, possibly owing to a read error. The chain has TRBV7-9 and TRBJ2-3; unclear D gene. Germline CDR1 is SEHNR and CDR2 is FQNEAQ (reference sequence). This CDR3 has 12 amino acids. CDR3 sequence: CASSSDADTQYF. The CDR3 region has the DNA TGTGCCAGCAGCTCCGACGCAGACACGCAGTATTTT.

In its sample, this clonotype was seen a few times. The genes are TRBV5-6 and TRBJ1-6; D is possibly TRBD1 (6 bases). Looked up from germline, CDR1 is SGHDT and CDR2 is YYEEEE. The CDR3 length is 14 residues. The V gene lost 2 bases and the J gene lost 8 bases, with 11 bases spanning the gap. The CDR3 sequence: CASSFDRNDSPLHF. Written as DNA, the CDR3 is TGTGCCAGCAGCTTTGACAGGAATGATTCACCCCTCCACTTT.

This clonotype was recorded at least ten times. This chain joins TRBV12-3 or TRBV12-4 and TRBJ1-1; TRBD1 matches 9 bases. CDR3 length equals 14 residues. The J segment lost 3 bases and the V segment lost 3 bases, leaving 2 bases of the junction unmatched. The DNA of the CDR3 is TGTGCCAGCAGTTTCGACAGGGGGGACACTGAAGCTTTCTTT. Its protein product is CASSFDRGDTEAFF.

A word on this clonotype: One end of the junction is discordant with germline, which a read error may explain. The rearrangement links TRBV4-1 to TRBJ1-4; 7 bases agree with TRBD1. This CDR3 contains 16 residues. CDR1 and CDR2 (germline): MGHRA, YSYEKL. DNA of the CDR3: TGCGCCAGCAGCCCCCCCGACAGGGAGACTAATGAAAGACTGTTTTTC. It translates to CASSPPDRETNERLFF.